A selection of T cell receptor beta chains follows, all from one sample in a study of blood T cell repertoires in COVID-19. Data came from immunoSEQ multiplex PCR; TCRdb stores just in-frame clones and leaves some out. The repertoire has some 360,000 clones, roughly 87% of them found once; the top ten carry less than 5%. The sample consisted of peripheral blood. These receptors were collected from a woman aged 55-70 years with COVID-19, enrolled during active disease. Each CDR3 is given without its conserved first and last residue. The order of the fields is D gene, J gene, V gene, CDR3 protein. D genes are given only for firm matches.

d_gene: -
j_gene: TRBJ1-2
v_gene: TRBV9
CDR3aa: ASSLTGIGYT

d_gene: -
j_gene: TRBJ1-2
v_gene: TRBV5-1
CDR3aa: ASTDTVGYT

d_gene: TRBD1
j_gene: TRBJ2-7
v_gene: TRBV5-1
CDR3aa: ASSPTGGTYEQY

d_gene: TRBD1
j_gene: TRBJ1-5
v_gene: TRBV6-5
CDR3aa: ARSGQGSQPQH

d_gene: -
j_gene: TRBJ1-1
v_gene: TRBV7-2
CDR3aa: ASSLRENTEAF

d_gene: TRBD1
j_gene: TRBJ1-1
v_gene: TRBV5-1
CDR3aa: ASSSVPGQGAGAEAF

d_gene: -
j_gene: TRBJ1-5
v_gene: TRBV2
CDR3aa: ASSPGGLGNQPQH

d_gene: TRBD1
j_gene: TRBJ2-5
v_gene: TRBV3-1/TRBV3-2
CDR3aa: ASKLRGTGQETQY

d_gene: TRBD1
j_gene: TRBJ1-2
v_gene: TRBV10-3
CDR3aa: AISDPSVTGRNGYT

d_gene: -
j_gene: TRBJ2-3
v_gene: TRBV2
CDR3aa: ASSALTDTQY

d_gene: -
j_gene: TRBJ2-6
v_gene: TRBV29-1
CDR3aa: SVISGANVLT

d_gene: TRBD1
j_gene: TRBJ1-1
v_gene: TRBV18
CDR3aa: ASRQGTNTEAF

d_gene: TRBD2
j_gene: TRBJ2-2
v_gene: TRBV7-6
CDR3aa: ASSRGLAGFTNTGELF

d_gene: -
j_gene: TRBJ2-3
v_gene: TRBV5-4
CDR3aa: ASSLGGTSTDTQY

d_gene: TRBD1
j_gene: TRBJ1-2
v_gene: TRBV13
CDR3aa: ASSPPDRANYGYT

d_gene: TRBD2
j_gene: TRBJ2-5
v_gene: TRBV5-1
CDR3aa: ASSPRGLAGGLSGETQY

d_gene: TRBD1
j_gene: TRBJ2-3
v_gene: TRBV5-1
CDR3aa: ASSFARTGTSTDTQY

d_gene: -
j_gene: TRBJ1-2
v_gene: TRBV3-1/TRBV3-2
CDR3aa: ASSRAGAAYGYT

d_gene: TRBD1
j_gene: TRBJ1-2
v_gene: TRBV10-3
CDR3aa: AISDLGQGAGYT

d_gene: -
j_gene: TRBJ1-3
v_gene: TRBV7-9
CDR3aa: ASSGSGNTIY

d_gene: -
j_gene: TRBJ1-5
v_gene: TRBV2
CDR3aa: ASSHREYSNQPQH

d_gene: -
j_gene: TRBJ1-2
v_gene: TRBV1
CDR3aa: TSTPRGEYGYT

d_gene: -
j_gene: TRBJ1-4
v_gene: TRBV30
CDR3aa: AWSVSGNEKLF

d_gene: -
j_gene: TRBJ1-1
v_gene: TRBV19
CDR3aa: ASGVLAGTGAF

d_gene: -
j_gene: TRBJ2-1
v_gene: TRBV11-2
CDR3aa: ASSAPRGRNEQF

d_gene: TRBD1
j_gene: TRBJ1-4
v_gene: TRBV28
CDR3aa: ASRTQGAHEKLF

d_gene: -
j_gene: TRBJ2-6
v_gene: TRBV6-5
CDR3aa: AIIRRGSGANVLT

d_gene: TRBD1
j_gene: TRBJ1-1
v_gene: TRBV7-3
CDR3aa: ASSLTPGQVNTEAF

d_gene: TRBD1
j_gene: TRBJ1-5
v_gene: TRBV7-8
CDR3aa: ASSLADRPGPGNQPQH

d_gene: TRBD1
j_gene: TRBJ1-1
v_gene: TRBV10-3
CDR3aa: AISDGTGKPEAF

d_gene: -
j_gene: TRBJ1-3
v_gene: TRBV11-2
CDR3aa: ASSLDRGFGNTIY

d_gene: TRBD2
j_gene: TRBJ2-2
v_gene: TRBV5-4
CDR3aa: ASRPSGGTGELF

d_gene: -
j_gene: TRBJ1-1
v_gene: TRBV6-6
CDR3aa: ASSYSPTGNTEAF

d_gene: -
j_gene: TRBJ1-4
v_gene: TRBV7-9
CDR3aa: ASSLALATNEKLF

d_gene: TRBD1
j_gene: TRBJ1-5
v_gene: TRBV27
CDR3aa: ASRKSGTGDWGRQPQH

d_gene: -
j_gene: TRBJ1-2
v_gene: TRBV3-1/TRBV3-2
CDR3aa: ASSQDNFLYGYT

d_gene: -
j_gene: TRBJ1-4
v_gene: TRBV6-1
CDR3aa: ASSEIGGGGRWKKLF

d_gene: TRBD1
j_gene: TRBJ2-5
v_gene: TRBV27
CDR3aa: ASSRRRGPETQY

d_gene: TRBD1
j_gene: TRBJ2-5
v_gene: TRBV5-6
CDR3aa: ASSLGWTGGQETQY

d_gene: -
j_gene: TRBJ1-1
v_gene: TRBV7-9
CDR3aa: ASSLNGRNTEAF

d_gene: TRBD2
j_gene: TRBJ2-3
v_gene: TRBV9
CDR3aa: ASSGIAGSSTDTQY

d_gene: -
j_gene: TRBJ1-1
v_gene: TRBV9
CDR3aa: ASSVQGTANTEAF

d_gene: -
j_gene: TRBJ1-5
v_gene: TRBV5-1
CDR3aa: ASSLGGDSNQPQH

d_gene: TRBD2
j_gene: TRBJ2-5
v_gene: TRBV19
CDR3aa: ASSPRGGTQETQY

d_gene: -
j_gene: TRBJ2-4
v_gene: TRBV2
CDR3aa: ASSEARSINHKY

d_gene: -
j_gene: TRBJ1-5
v_gene: TRBV6-5
CDR3aa: ASDKAYSNQPQH

d_gene: -
j_gene: TRBJ1-2
v_gene: TRBV5-1
CDR3aa: ASSSQSREGYT

d_gene: -
j_gene: TRBJ1-1
v_gene: TRBV9
CDR3aa: ASSALSVNTEAF

d_gene: TRBD1
j_gene: TRBJ1-5
v_gene: TRBV28
CDR3aa: ASITGGNQPQH

d_gene: -
j_gene: TRBJ2-2
v_gene: TRBV9
CDR3aa: ASSVEKVAGEPGELF